Given below is one T cell receptor (beta chain) in context. This clonotype was seen at least ten times. Its antigen remains undetermined. Within one base of it there is no much larger clone, and no base qualities were kept. The data stem from a study of blood T cells in healthy people across ages (dated by TCRdb to between 2015 and 2017). Study-wide context: Template switching captured roughly one uniquely barcoded TCR beta cDNA molecule per two T cells in model experiments. To avoid experimental bias, donors of different ages were randomly spread across the sequencing lanes. Two additional independent replicas of 1 million unique cDNA reads from the same blood draw were analyzed for two donors (one aged 18 to 29 and one aged 80 or older). The donors were split into four age groups: young (average 16 years), middle-aged (about 40), aged (more than 55) and long-lived (roughly 80). Using deep sequencing normalized with unique cDNA molecular identifiers, the study measured how TCR beta repertoire diversity changes with age.

Libraries were constructed by 5' RACE. The instrument given in TCRdb is Illumina HiSeq 2500. A second 7 to 11 cycle PCR used a sample-barcoded 5' primer and a J-beta primer mix. A template-switch 5' adaptor carrying 12 random nucleotides introduced a unique molecular identifier onto each TCR beta cDNA molecule. At least 2.5 million CDR3-containing paired-end reads were obtained from each sample. The Mint cDNA synthesis kit, primed by a TRBC-specific oligonucleotide, was used to synthesize first-strand cDNA from all RNA. After uracil-DNA glycosylase treatment, a first 18-cycle PCR used universal primers M1SS and BC2_uni_R on all cDNA. For the original study's pipeline: Each sample was normalized by randomly selecting 1 million high-quality reads, each carrying a distinct molecular identifier. Reads with shared molecular identifiers were discarded instead of being binned into consensus sequences. CDR3 identification, clonotype clustering and error correction used MiTCR with a Q25 quality threshold and the strictest error-elimination algorithm. A nonparametric unseen species model with Euler transformation was used to estimate lower-bound total TCR beta diversity. TCRdb handled the public reads itself, with Q25 trimming in fastp and clone calling in MiXCR, and kept productive beta chains. Entries are consolidated by CDR3 protein sequence, retaining the most common genes and DNA. TCRdb assigned the V and J calls; the authors' analysis was not used. The sample table contains about 700,000 distinct CDR3 sequences; only one count was recorded for 32% of them. The ten biggest clones cover over 15% of the sample.

Donors were approximately 42 systemically healthy Caucasian individuals from Russia aged roughly 6 to 95 years. Around 10 milliliters of peripheral blood were collected from each donor into EDTA-treated Vacutainer tubes. Ficoll-Paque density-gradient centrifugation was used to isolate PBMCs, with at least 6.5 million obtained per sample. Total RNA, at least 6 micrograms per sample, was extracted from PBMCs with Trizol reagent. The percentages of naive CD45RAhigh/CD27high T cells were determined by flow cytometry on a PBMC aliquot from every donor. Study-level results and caveats: Since profiling was done on bulk unsorted PBMCs, naive and antigen-experienced compartments could not be conclusively compared. The CMV infection status of donors was not known, potentially confounding age-related changes in expanded clonotypes. The percentage of naive T cells measured by flow cytometry correlated strongly with observed TCR beta diversity. Observed TCR beta diversity per million T cells fell roughly linearly with age, and a significant reduction was already apparent by age around 44. Compared with the aged group, more naive CD4+ T cells, fewer expanded clones and increased TCR diversity were shown by the long-lived group, suggesting age selection. Estimates of total diversity based on one million sequenced T cells were considered lower bounds and underestimates.

CDR1 and CDR2 were assigned from the germline V gene (reference sequence) as DFQATT and SNEGSKA. The CDR3 holds 15 amino acids from the cysteine to the phenylalanine. The sequence is cut down to CDR3 DNA, 45 bases in frame from base 1. A distance of 11 bases separates the germline ends of V and J, which lose 0 bases and 0 bases respectively. Sequenced: blood. The receptor was derived from a woman of 80 years or more in good health. Donor details come from another sample of the same person, matched by shared clones. The sequence is built from TRBV20-1 and TRBJ1-1, with no reliable assignment of the D segment. CDR3 reads: CSAREKDHVNTEAFF. The DNA sequence is TGCAGTGCTAGAGAAAAAGATCACGTGAACACTGAAGCTTTCTTT.